These T cell receptor beta chains were read from a single sample in a study of T cells after yellow fever vaccination. TCRdb ran MiXCR on the 5' RACE reads and lists one entry per CDR3 protein. The sample contains around 320,000 distinct CDR3 sequences, roughly a tenth of which appear only once. The sequencing here drew on CD4+ T cells sorted from PBMCs, taken 45 days after the yellow fever booster vaccination. The receptors shown here come from a man aged 18-30 years who received the YFV17D yellow fever vaccine. The CDR3 runs from the conserved cysteine through the conserved F or W. D genes are given only for firm matches. Expanded clones are given a class, and other clones once, few, many or no size at all.

size: few
V: TRBV20-1
D: TRBD1
J: TRBJ2-1
CDR3: CSASLGTAYNEQFF
DNA: TGCAGTGCTAGCCTCGGGACAGCCTACAATGAGCAGTTCTTC

size: few
V: TRBV12-5
D: .
J: TRBJ1-5
CDR3: CASGLVLGRDDNQPQHF
DNA: TGTGCTAGTGGTTTGGTACTCGGCAGGGATGACAATCAGCCCCAGCATTTT

size: few
V: TRBV7-2
D: .
J: TRBJ2-4
CDR3: CASRETGLIVSPERNIQYF
DNA: TGTGCCAGCAGGGAAACAGGGTTGATTGTCTCTCCGGAGAGAAACATTCAGTACTTC

size: few
V: TRBV7-2
D: .
J: TRBJ2-3
CDR3: CASRNGGGDTQYF
DNA: TGTGCCAGCAGAAACGGAGGGGGGGATACGCAGTATTTT

size: many
V: TRBV6-2/TRBV6-3
D: .
J: TRBJ1-5
CDR3: CASSYVGDQPQHF
DNA: TGTGCCAGCAGTTACGTGGGGGATCAGCCCCAGCATTTT

size: few
V: TRBV12-3/TRBV12-4
D: TRBD1
J: TRBJ1-2
CDR3: CASSSDRVRGYTF
DNA: TGTGCCAGCAGTTCGGACAGGGTGAGAGGCTACACCTTC

size: .
V: TRBV6-5
D: .
J: TRBJ1-5
CDR3: CASSYSRAVNSNQPQHF
DNA: TGTGCCAGCAGTTACAGTAGGGCAGTTAATAGCAATCAGCCCCAGCATTTT

size: few
V: TRBV7-2
D: .
J: TRBJ2-6
CDR3: CASSSSGTDHISGANVLTF
DNA: TGTGCCAGCAGCTCATCCGGGACGGACCATATATCTGGGGCCAACGTCCTGACTTTC

size: .
V: TRBV12-3/TRBV12-4
D: .
J: TRBJ1-2
CDR3: CASSLGGASAF
DNA: TGTGCCAGCAGTTTAGGGGGGGCTAGCGCCTTC

size: .
V: TRBV7-8
D: TRBD1
J: TRBJ2-1
CDR3: CASSSWDRENFSYNEQFF
DNA: TGTGCCAGCAGCTCCTGGGACAGGGAAAACTTCTCCTACAATGAGCAGTTCTTC

size: .
V: TRBV20-1
D: TRBD2
J: TRBJ2-4
CDR3: CSAGPGLAGNPAKNIQYF
DNA: TGCAGTGCTGGACCGGGACTAGCGGGGAACCCCGCCAAAAACATTCAGTACTTC

size: once
V: TRBV10-3
D: .
J: TRBJ2-3
CDR3: CATRPTSDTQYF
DNA: TGTGCCACTCGACCCACGTCAGATACGCAGTATTTT

size: many
V: TRBV5-1
D: .
J: TRBJ2-7
CDR3: CASSLGDANFYEQYF
DNA: TGCGCCAGCAGCTTGGGGGACGCCAACTTCTACGAGCAGTACTTC

size: many
V: TRBV5-1
D: TRBD1
J: TRBJ2-3
CDR3: CASSSGTATDTQYF
DNA: TGCGCCAGCAGCTCAGGGACAGCCACAGATACGCAGTATTTT

size: .
V: TRBV20-1
D: .
J: TRBJ1-2
CDR3: CSAPPGPSLGSYGYTF
DNA: TGCAGTGCCCCGCCCGGACCGTCGCTAGGGAGCTATGGCTACACCTTC

size: .
V: TRBV12-3/TRBV12-4
D: .
J: TRBJ1-2
CDR3: CASSRGGPYGYTF
DNA: TGTGCCAGCAGCAGGGGCGGACCCTATGGCTACACCTTC

size: .
V: TRBV7-9
D: .
J: TRBJ1-2
CDR3: CASSYVAGADSYGYTF
DNA: TGTGCCAGCAGCTATGTAGCGGGGGCCGATTCCTATGGCTACACCTTC

size: .
V: TRBV6-5
D: .
J: TRBJ2-3
CDR3: CASTPWGSRPVGDTQYF
DNA: TGTGCCAGCACCCCCTGGGGCTCCCGACCCGTGGGAGATACGCAGTATTTT

size: few
V: TRBV5-1
D: .
J: TRBJ2-2
CDR3: CASSLGLGEITGELFF
DNA: TGCGCCAGCAGCTTGGGTCTAGGGGAGATCACCGGGGAGCTGTTTTTT